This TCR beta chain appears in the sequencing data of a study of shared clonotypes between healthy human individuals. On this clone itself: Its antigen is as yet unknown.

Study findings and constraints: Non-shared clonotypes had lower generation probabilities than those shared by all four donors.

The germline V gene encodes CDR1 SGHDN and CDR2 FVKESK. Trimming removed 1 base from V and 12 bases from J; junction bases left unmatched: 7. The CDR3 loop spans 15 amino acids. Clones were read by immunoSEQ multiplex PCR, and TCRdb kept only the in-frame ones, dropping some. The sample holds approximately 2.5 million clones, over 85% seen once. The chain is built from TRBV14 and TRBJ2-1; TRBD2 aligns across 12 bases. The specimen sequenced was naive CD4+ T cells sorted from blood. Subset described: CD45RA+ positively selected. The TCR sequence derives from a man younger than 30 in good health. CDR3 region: CASSQGLAGAFRQFF. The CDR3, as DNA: TGTGCCAGCAGCCAAGGACTAGCGGGAGCATTTCGGCAGTTCTTC.